The entry below describes one T cell receptor (beta chain). The germline gives CDR1 MDHEN, CDR2 SYDVKM. V shed 5 bases and J 10 bases; nucleotides not matched to a gene: 9. The length of the CDR3 is 16 residues. This sample was included in a study of CD8 T cells in Susac syndrome. Reverse transcription of roughly 0.45 to 1 ug RNA was performed with random hexamers. One entry per CDR3 protein, called by TCRdb with MiXCR from the immunoSEQ multiplex PCR reads. This sample yields 90,000 to 150,000 distinct CDR3 sequences, of which 94% are seen a single time; around 0.1% belongs to the top ten. The clonotype originates from a human donor in good health. V usage is TRBV28 and J usage is TRBJ2-1; TRBD2 aligns across 15 bases. Material for sequencing was CD4+ T cells from PBMCs. CDR3 DNA sequence: TGTGCCAGCAGTCCATGGACTAGCGGGAGGGCCGAAGAGCAGTTCTTC. Amino acid sequence: CASSPWTSGRAEEQFF.